This T cell receptor beta chain was documented in a study of PD-L1 blockade in urothelial cancer. The wider study: Once treatment had started, blood was analyzed at 3 weeks (second dose) and again at 6 weeks. When blood samples were assessed, the median T cell count was around 150,000.

Measured with immunoSEQ multiplex PCR; TCRdb has only the in-frame clones, and not every one. The table has under 95,000 clones, over 80% seen once; the top ten hold approximately 2%. V lost 3 bases and J lost 2; bases outside the gene matches: 4. CDR1 is KGHSH and CDR2 is LQKENI in the germline V gene. The CDR3 runs 15 residues. Time point given: pretreatment peripheral blood. The V gene is TRBV18, the J gene TRBJ2-1; 7 nucleotides align to TRBD2. The sequence came from a man aged 55 to 70 with urothelial cancer. Sequenced material: PBMCs, taken around atezolizumab (anti-PD-L1) treatment. The CDR3 is CASSPASGPYNEQFF. The DNA for the CDR3 is TGTGCCAGCTCACCTGCTAGCGGACCCTACAATGAGCAGTTCTTC.